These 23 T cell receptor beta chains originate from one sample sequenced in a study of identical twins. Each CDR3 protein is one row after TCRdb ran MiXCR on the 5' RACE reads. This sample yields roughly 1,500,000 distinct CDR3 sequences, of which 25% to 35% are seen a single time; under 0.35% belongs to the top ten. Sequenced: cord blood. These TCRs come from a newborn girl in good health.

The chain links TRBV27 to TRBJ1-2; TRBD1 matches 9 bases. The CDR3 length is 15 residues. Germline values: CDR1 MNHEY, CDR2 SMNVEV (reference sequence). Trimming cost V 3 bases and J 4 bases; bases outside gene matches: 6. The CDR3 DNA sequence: TGTGCCAGCAGTTTTATACAGGGGGCCGGCTATGGCTACACCTTC. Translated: CASSFIQGAGYGYTF.

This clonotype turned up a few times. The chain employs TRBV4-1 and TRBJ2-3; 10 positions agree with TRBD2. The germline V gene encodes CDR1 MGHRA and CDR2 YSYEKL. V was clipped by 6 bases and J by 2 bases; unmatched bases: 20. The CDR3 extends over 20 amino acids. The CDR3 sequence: CASRPYLLAGVVRPTDTQYF. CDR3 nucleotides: TGCGCCAGCAGGCCTTATTTGCTAGCGGGAGTAGTACGGCCCACAGATACGCAGTATTTT.

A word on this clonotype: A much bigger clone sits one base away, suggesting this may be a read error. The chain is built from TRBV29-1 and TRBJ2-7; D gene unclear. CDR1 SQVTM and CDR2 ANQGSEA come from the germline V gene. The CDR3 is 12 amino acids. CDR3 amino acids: CSVDTSSYEQSF. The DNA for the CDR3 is TGCAGCGTTGACACCAGTTCCTACGAGCAGTCCTTC.

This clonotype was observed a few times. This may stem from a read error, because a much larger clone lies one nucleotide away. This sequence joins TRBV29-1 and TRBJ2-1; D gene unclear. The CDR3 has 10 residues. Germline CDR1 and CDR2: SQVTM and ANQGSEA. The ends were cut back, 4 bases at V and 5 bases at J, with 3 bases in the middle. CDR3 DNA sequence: TGCAGCGTTGGGCACAATGAGCAGTTCTTC. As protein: CSVGHNEQFF.

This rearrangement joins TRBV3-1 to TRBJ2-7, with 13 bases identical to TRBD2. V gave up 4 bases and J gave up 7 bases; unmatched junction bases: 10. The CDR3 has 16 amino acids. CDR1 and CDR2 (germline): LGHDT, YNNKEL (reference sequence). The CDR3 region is CASSRSGTSGKREQYF. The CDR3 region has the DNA TGTGCCAGCAGCCGATCCGGGACTAGCGGGAAGAGGGAGCAGTACTTC.

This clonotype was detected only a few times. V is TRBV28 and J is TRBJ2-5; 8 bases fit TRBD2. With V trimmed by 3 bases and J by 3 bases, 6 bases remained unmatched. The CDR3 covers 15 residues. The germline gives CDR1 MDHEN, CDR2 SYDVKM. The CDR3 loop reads CASSFGAGAEETQYF. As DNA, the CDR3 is TGTGCCAGCAGTTTCGGAGCGGGAGCGGAAGAGACCCAGTACTTC.

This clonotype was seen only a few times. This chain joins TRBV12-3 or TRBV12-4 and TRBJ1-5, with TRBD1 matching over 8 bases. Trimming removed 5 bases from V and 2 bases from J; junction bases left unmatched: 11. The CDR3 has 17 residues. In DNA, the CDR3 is TGTGCCAGCAGTCAACGGTCACCGGGACAGGGCAATCAGCCCCAGCATTTT. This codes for CASSQRSPGQGNQPQHF.

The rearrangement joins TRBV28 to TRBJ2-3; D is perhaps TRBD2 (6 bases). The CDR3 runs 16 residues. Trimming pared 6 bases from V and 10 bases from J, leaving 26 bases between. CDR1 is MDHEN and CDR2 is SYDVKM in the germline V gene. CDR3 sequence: CASRPLAESGLVSQYF. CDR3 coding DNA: TGTGCCAGCAGGCCCTTAGCGGAATCGGGTCTTGTTTCGCAGTATTTT. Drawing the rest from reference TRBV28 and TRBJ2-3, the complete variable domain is DVKVTQSSRYLVKRTGEKVFLECVQDMDHENMFWYRQDPGLGLRLIYFSYDVKMKEKGDIPEGYSVSREKKERFSLILESASTNQTSMYLCASRPLAESGLVSQYFGPGTRLTVL.

The CDR3 protein is CASSPDPTYEQYF. The CDR3 bases are TGTGCCAGCAGCCCCGATCCAACCTACGAGCAGTACTTC. The rearrangement joins TRBV12-3 or TRBV12-4 to TRBJ2-7; D remains unclear. V was cut by 6 bases and J by 2 bases, with 11 bases left in between. The CDR3 length is 13 residues.

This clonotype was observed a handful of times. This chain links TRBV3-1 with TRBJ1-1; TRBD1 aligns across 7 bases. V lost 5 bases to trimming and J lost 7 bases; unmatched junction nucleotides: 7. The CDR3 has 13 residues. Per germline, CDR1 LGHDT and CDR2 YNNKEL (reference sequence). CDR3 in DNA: TGTGCCAGCAGCGACGGGACAGTCTTTGAAGCTTTCTTT. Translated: CASSDGTVFEAFF.

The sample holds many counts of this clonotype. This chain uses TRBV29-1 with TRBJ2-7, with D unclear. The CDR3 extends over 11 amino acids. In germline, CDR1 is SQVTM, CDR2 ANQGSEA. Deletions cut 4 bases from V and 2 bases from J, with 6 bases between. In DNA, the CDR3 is TGCAGCGTTGGACAAACCTACGAGCAGTACTTC. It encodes CSVGQTYEQYF.

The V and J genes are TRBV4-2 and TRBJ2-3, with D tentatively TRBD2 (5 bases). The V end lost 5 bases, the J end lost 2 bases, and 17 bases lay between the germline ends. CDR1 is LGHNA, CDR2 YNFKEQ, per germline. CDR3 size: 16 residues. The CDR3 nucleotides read TGTGCCAGCAGCGGGCAAGTAGCGAGCCTCACAGATACGCAGTATTTT. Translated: CASSGQVASLTDTQYF.

The CDR3 loop reads CASSSLVMGGNTIYF. The DNA for the CDR3 is TGTGCCAGCAGTTCCCTGGTGATGGGAGGAAACACCATATATTTT. V is TRBV6-6 and J is TRBJ1-3; no firm D call. The CDR3 has 15 amino acids. V gave up 4 bases and J gave up 4 bases, with 14 bases separating them. CDR1 MNHNY and CDR2 SVGAGI come from the germline V gene (reference sequence).

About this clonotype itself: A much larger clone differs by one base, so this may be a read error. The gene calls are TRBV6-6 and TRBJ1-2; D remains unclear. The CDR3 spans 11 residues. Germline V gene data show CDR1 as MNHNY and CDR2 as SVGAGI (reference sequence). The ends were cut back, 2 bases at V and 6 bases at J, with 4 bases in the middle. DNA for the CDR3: TGTGCCAGCAGTTACCTCCATGGCTACACCTTC. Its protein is CASSYLHGYTF.

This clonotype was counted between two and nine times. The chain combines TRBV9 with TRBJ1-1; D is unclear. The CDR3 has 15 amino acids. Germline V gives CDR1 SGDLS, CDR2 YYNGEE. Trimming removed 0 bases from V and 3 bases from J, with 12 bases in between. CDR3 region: CASSVDARRDTEAFF. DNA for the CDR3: TGTGCCAGCAGCGTAGATGCAAGGAGGGACACTGAAGCTTTCTTT.

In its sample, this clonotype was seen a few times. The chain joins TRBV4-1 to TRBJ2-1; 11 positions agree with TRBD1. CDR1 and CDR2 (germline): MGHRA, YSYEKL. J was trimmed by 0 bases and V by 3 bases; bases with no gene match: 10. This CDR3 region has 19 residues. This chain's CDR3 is CASSHGLWDRGSSYNEQFF. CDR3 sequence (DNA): TGCGCCAGCAGCCACGGCCTCTGGGACAGGGGGAGCTCCTACAATGAGCAGTTCTTC.

The CDR3 protein is CSAPPGEGSTGELFF. The CDR3, as DNA: TGCAGTGCCCCTCCCGGAGAGGGTAGCACCGGGGAGCTGTTTTTT. This rearrangement joins TRBV20-1 to TRBJ2-2, with D maybe TRBD2 (5 bases). From germline, CDR1 is DFQATT and CDR2 SNEGSKA (reference sequence). Trimming removed 6 bases at V and 4 bases at J, with 18 bases between. The CDR3 contains 15 residues.

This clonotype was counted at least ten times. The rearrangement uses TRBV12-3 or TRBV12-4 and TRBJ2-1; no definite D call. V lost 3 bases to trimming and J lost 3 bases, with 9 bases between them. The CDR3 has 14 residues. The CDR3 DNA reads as TGTGCCAGCAGTTTGAGCGAAGTCTACAATGAGCAGTTCTTC. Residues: CASSLSEVYNEQFF.

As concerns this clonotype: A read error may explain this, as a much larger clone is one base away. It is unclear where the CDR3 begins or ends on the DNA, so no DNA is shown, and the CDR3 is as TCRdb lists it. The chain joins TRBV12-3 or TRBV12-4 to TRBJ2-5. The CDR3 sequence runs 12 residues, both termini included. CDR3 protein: CASILGSFEQYF.

The CDR3, as DNA: TGTGCCAGCAGCTTCTCACTCGCAGGGAGAGCTGGGGCCAACGTCCTGACTTTC. This gives the protein CASSFSLAGRAGANVLTF. This chain uses TRBV7-9 with TRBJ2-6; D might be TRBD1 or TRBD2, each matching 5 bases. Germline V gene data show CDR1 as SEHNR and CDR2 as FQNEAQ (reference sequence). With 3 bases removed from V and 2 bases from J, the gap between germline ends came to 17 bases. CDR3 length: 18 amino acids.

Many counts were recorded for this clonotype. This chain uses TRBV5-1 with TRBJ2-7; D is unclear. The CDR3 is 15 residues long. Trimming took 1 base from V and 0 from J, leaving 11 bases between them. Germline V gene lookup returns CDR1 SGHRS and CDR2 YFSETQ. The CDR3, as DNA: TGCGCCAGCAGCTTGACATATACTACCTCCTACGAGCAGTACTTC. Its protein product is CASSLTYTTSYEQYF.

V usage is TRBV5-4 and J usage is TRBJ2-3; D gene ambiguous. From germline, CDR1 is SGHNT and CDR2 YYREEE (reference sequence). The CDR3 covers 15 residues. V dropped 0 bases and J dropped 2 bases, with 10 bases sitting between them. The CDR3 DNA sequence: TGTGCCAGCAGCTTGGGTCACCCTTCCACAGATACGCAGTATTTT. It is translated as CASSLGHPSTDTQYF.

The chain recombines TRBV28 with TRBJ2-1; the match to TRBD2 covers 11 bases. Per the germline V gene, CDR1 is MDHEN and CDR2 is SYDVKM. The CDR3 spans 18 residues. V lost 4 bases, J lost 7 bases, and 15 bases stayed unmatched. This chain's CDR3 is CASSSISDSGRGWNEQFF. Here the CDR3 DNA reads TGTGCCAGCAGTTCCATCTCGGATAGCGGGAGGGGATGGAATGAGCAGTTCTTC.